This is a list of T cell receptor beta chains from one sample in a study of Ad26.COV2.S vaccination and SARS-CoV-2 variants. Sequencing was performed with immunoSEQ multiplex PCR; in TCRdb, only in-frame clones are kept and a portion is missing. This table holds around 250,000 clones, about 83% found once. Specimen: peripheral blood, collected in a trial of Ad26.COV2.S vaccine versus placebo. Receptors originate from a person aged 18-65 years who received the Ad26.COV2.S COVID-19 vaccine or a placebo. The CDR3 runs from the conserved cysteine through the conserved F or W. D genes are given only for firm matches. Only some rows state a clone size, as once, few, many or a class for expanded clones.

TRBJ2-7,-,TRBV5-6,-,TGTGCCAGCAGCTCCCCTATGACCTACGAGCAGTACTTC,CASSSPMTYEQYF
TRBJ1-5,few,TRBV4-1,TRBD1,TGCGCCAGCAGCCAACCCCGACAGGGTCATCAGCCCCAGCATTTT,CASSQPRQGHQPQHF
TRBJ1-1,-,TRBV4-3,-,TGCGCCAGCAGCCTAGACTTCAAGGGCGACACTGAAGCTTTCTTT,CASSLDFKGDTEAFF
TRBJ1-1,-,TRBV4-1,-,TGCGCCAGCAGCCAGCCCAGGGAGCGTTACACTGAAGCTTTCTTT,CASSQPRERYTEAFF
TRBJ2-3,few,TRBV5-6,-,TGTGCCTGGGGCAAACGGGGCACAGATACGCAGTATTTT,CAWGKRGTDTQYF
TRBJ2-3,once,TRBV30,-,TGTGCCTGGAGTGTTGGCACCCGAATGGGTGCGCAGTATTTT,CAWSVGTRMGAQYF
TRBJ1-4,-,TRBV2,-,TGTGCCAGCAGTGGGGAAAGACAGATGCTCGGGGAAAAACTGTTTTTT,CASSGERQMLGEKLFF
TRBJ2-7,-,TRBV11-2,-,TGTGCCAGCAGCGTCCCCCCCCCGGCGGACGAGCAGTACTTC,CASSVPPPADEQYF
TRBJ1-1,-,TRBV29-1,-,TGCAGCGTTGTAAAGGTCATGAACACTGAAGCTTTCTTT,CSVVKVMNTEAFF
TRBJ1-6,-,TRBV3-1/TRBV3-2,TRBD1,TGTGCCAGCAGACAGACAGGGTCGTATAATTCACCCCTCCACTTT,CASRQTGSYNSPLHF
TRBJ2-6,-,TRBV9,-,TGTGCCAGCAGCGACCGACGGGCTGGGGCCAACGTCCTGACTTTC,CASSDRRAGANVLTF
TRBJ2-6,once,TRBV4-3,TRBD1,TGCGCCAGCAGCCAAGGGGACAGGGGGCTCTCTGGGGCCAACGTCCTGACTTTC,CASSQGDRGLSGANVLTF
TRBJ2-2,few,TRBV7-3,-,TGTGCCAGCAGCTCGCAGCGGACCGGGGAGCTGTTTTTT,CASSSQRTGELFF
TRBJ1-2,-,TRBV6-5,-,TGTGCCAGCAGCCCGGGGAGGAGACGGAACTATGGCTACACCTTC,CASSPGRRRNYGYTF
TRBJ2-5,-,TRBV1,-,TGCACCAGCAGACCGACTAGCGGGAGGGAGACCCAGTACTTC,CTSRPTSGRETQYF
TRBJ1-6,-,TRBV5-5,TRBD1,TGTGCCAGCAGCAAGAATACAGGGGGCGATTCACCCCTCCACTTT,CASSKNTGGDSPLHF
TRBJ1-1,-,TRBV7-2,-,TGTGCCAGCAACTTAGAGGGGGGCTGGCCTGAAGCTTTCTTT,CASNLEGGWPEAFF